Below are 12 T cell receptor beta chains sequenced from a single sample in a study of beta chain features in type 1 diabetes. What was sequenced were expressed TCRB transcripts, since all of the isolated RNA had been reverse transcribed. Sequencing was performed with immunoSEQ multiplex PCR; in TCRdb, only in-frame clones are kept and a portion is missing. The repertoire holds some 270,000 clones, with about a tenth as singletons. Findings and limits, study-wide: Researchers report that Type 1 diabetes patients had moderately but significantly shorter TCRB CDR3s across all four CD4+ subsets.

Antigen specificity for these receptors is unknown. What was sequenced was naive CD4+ T cells from blood. These receptors were collected from a man aged 25-40 years with type 1 diabetes.

This clone was counted only a few times. The V and J genes are TRBV2 and TRBJ2-3, with a weak D call TRBD1 (5 bases). The germline V gene has CDR1 SNHLY and CDR2 FYNNEI. V lost 6 bases to trimming and J lost 1 base, with 8 bases between them. This CDR3 contains 13 residues. As DNA, the CDR3 is TGTGCCAGCAGGATGACAGGCACAGATACGCAGTATTTT. Translation gives CASRMTGTDTQYF.

The chain couples TRBV10-3 to TRBJ2-7; D might be TRBD1 (6 bases). Germline V gives CDR1 ENHRY, CDR2 SYGVKD. The V end lost 8 bases, the J end lost 2 bases, and 19 bases lay between the germline ends. This CDR3 spans 15 amino acids. The CDR3 nucleotides read TGTGCCATCGGTCTCGGGCCAGGGGCTACCTACGAGCAGTACTTC. It is translated as CAIGLGPGATYEQYF.

This clone was recorded a few times. This chain links TRBV30 with TRBJ2-7, with 9 bases lining up with TRBD1. This CDR3 is built from 13 residues. The germline V gene has CDR1 GTSNPN and CDR2 SVGIG (reference sequence). V lost 0 bases and J lost 6; bases outside the gene matches: 3. CDR3 DNA sequence: TGTGCCTGGAGTGTAAGGACAGGGGTCGAGCAGTACTTC. The encoded protein is CAWSVRTGVEQYF.

This chain connects TRBV30 to TRBJ2-1, with a tentative D call TRBD2 (6 bases). The length of the CDR3 is 14 residues. Trimming left V 5 bases short and J 10 bases short, with 21 bases between. Germline CDR1 and CDR2: GTSNPN and SVGIG (reference sequence). The CDR3 nucleotides read TGTGCCTGGCGGAGGGACCCATTACAAATAGAGCAGTTCTTC. It translates to CAWRRDPLQIEQFF.

The chain joins TRBV7-3 to TRBJ2-2, with 9 bases aligning to TRBD2. The CDR3 is made up of 16 amino acids. Germline CDR1 SGHTA, CDR2 FQGTGA. V lost 2 bases and J lost 4; bases outside the gene matches: 5. The CDR3 DNA is TGTGCCAGCAGCTTACTAGAGCGGGGGGTCACCGGGGAGCTGTTTTTT. Translated: CASSLLERGVTGELFF.

The chain uses TRBV4-2 and TRBJ2-1; D not resolved. The germline V and J ends were trimmed by 0 bases and 5 bases, with 11 bases remaining between them. Germline assignment: CDR1 LGHNA and CDR2 YNFKEQ. The CDR3 is 15 residues long. DNA of the CDR3: TGTGCCAGCAGCCAAGATAGACGAGGAAACAATGAGCAGTTCTTC. It encodes CASSQDRRGNNEQFF.

This clone has just a few counts. J is TRBJ1-5 and V is TRBV7-2; tentative D call: TRBD1 (6 bases). Germline V lookup: CDR1 SGHTA, CDR2 FQGNSA. The CDR3 runs to 16 residues. The V and J ends lost 0 bases and 1 base respectively, with 10 bases between them. CDR3 amino acids: CASSLAGGWSNQPQHF. The CDR3 DNA reads as TGTGCCAGCAGCTTAGCAGGGGGTTGGAGCAATCAGCCCCAGCATTTT.

The rearrangement links TRBV9 to TRBJ1-2; 10 nucleotides match TRBD1. This CDR3 comprises 14 residues. CDR1 and CDR2 from the germline V gene are SGDLS and YYNGEE. Losses at the gene ends were 6 bases for V and 8 bases for J; bases not matched to a gene: 10. The DNA of the CDR3 is TGTGCCAGCACCATATCCGGGACAGGGGACGGCTACACCTTC. Protein product: CASTISGTGDGYTF.

This chain links TRBV7-3 with TRBJ2-5, with D possibly matching TRBD2 (5 bases). Trimming removed 2 bases at V and 2 bases at J, with 12 bases between. The CDR3 spans 15 residues. The germline V gene encodes CDR1 SGHTA and CDR2 FQGTGA. The CDR3 region has the DNA TGTGCCAGCAGCTTACACGGGTCGGGGCAAGAGACCCAGTACTTC. Protein product: CASSLHGSGQETQYF.

The chain carries TRBV27 and TRBJ2-5, with D possibly being TRBD1 (5 bases). The CDR3 has 13 residues. With 4 bases removed from V and 5 bases from J, the gap between germline ends came to 11 bases. CDR1 is MNHEY and CDR2 is SMNVEV in the germline V gene (reference sequence). Here the CDR3 DNA reads TGTGCCAGCAGTTCTCAGGGTAGGGAGACCCAGTACTTC. It codes for CASSSQGRETQYF.

J is TRBJ2-4 and V is TRBV19, with 7 bases matching TRBD2. Germline CDR1 LNHDA, CDR2 SQIVND (reference sequence). This CDR3 comprises 15 residues. Trimming cost V 3 bases and J 9 bases; bases outside gene matches: 11. This chain's CDR3 is CASSIRALAVGIQYF. DNA for the CDR3: TGTGCCAGTAGTATTCGGGCGCTAGCGGTGGGCATTCAGTACTTC.

About this clone itself: This sample also contains other DNA sequences that code for the same CDR3. The gene calls are TRBV18 and TRBJ1-1, with D perhaps TRBD1 (6 bases). This CDR3 contains 14 residues. Trimming left V 2 bases short and J 0 bases short, with 7 bases between. Germline lookup yields CDR1 KGHSH and CDR2 LQKENI. This CDR3 reads CASSPTGLNTEAFF. CDR3 bases: TGTGCCAGCTCACCAACAGGGCTGAACACTGAAGCTTTCTTT.